This T cell receptor beta chain was found in a study of regulatory T cells in long-lasting Graves disease. Libraries of TCR beta came from iRepertoire HTBI primers plus Arm-PCR of CDR3 regions. TCRdb ran MiXCR on the multiplex PCR reads and lists one entry per CDR3 protein. Among fewer than 400,000 distinct CDR3 sequences listed, over 15% were seen once. Specified time point: newly diagnosed GD, antithyroid drugs for less than 3 months. From PBMCs, RNA was extracted and then used to make the TCR library. EDTA tubes were used for drawing 8.5 to 9 milliliters of peripheral blood. CDR1 SEHNR and CDR2 FQNEAQ come from the germline V gene (reference sequence). The V gene lost 5 bases and the J gene lost 8 bases, with 19 bases spanning the gap. This CDR3 spans 15 amino acids. This clonotype has a handful of counts.

This clonotype was obtained from a female donor with Graves disease. V usage is TRBV7-9 and J usage is TRBJ2-1; possibly TRBD2 for D (7 bases). Material: peripheral blood mononuclear cells (PBMCs), obtained at new diagnosis, from a patient treated with antithyroid drugs. The DNA for the CDR3 is TGTGCCAGCAGCCCCGGGACACGGGAGGTCGATGAGCAGTTCTTC. Translating gives CASSPGTREVDEQFF.